This TCR beta chain was observed in a study of blood T cell repertoires in COVID-19. Repertoires were generated with immunoSEQ multiplex PCR, while TCRdb's copy carries only in-frame clones and drops some. The sample yields about 220,000 clones, approximately 90% seen once. The sequence was obtained from a woman in her 30s who had recovered from COVID-19. The specimen sequenced was PBMCs or T cells enriched from blood (not recorded which).

The chain's CDR3 is CASSFRTGGRTGELFF. Here the CDR3 DNA reads TGTGCCAGCAGCTTCAGGACAGGGGGTAGAACCGGGGAGCTGTTTTTT. The chain couples TRBV5-6 to TRBJ2-2; 10 bases line up with TRBD1. The CDR3 sequence is 16 residues long. With V trimmed by 2 bases and J by 5 bases, 6 bases remained unmatched. Germline lookup yields CDR1 SGHDT and CDR2 YYEEEE. Based on the CDR3 plus reference TRBV5-6 and TRBJ2-2, the full variable domain is DAGVTQSPTHLIKTRGQQVTLRCSPKSGHDTVSWYQQALGQGPQFIFQYYEEEERQRGNFPDRFSGHQFPNYSSELNVNALLLGDSALYLCASSFRTGGRTGELFFGEGSRLTVL.